Listed below are T cell receptor beta chains from one sample, sequenced in a study of blood T cells in healthy people across ages. TCRdb reprocessed the 5' RACE reads with MiXCR, giving one entry per CDR3 protein. The repertoire holds about a million distinct CDR3 sequences, with roughly 51% as singletons. Input material: blood. These TCRs come from a woman in her sixties in good health. CDR3s include the opening cysteine and the closing phenylalanine or tryptophan. D genes are given only for firm matches. Rows give clone size only sometimes, using once, few, many, or a class for an expanded clone.

TRBV3-1	NA	NA	TRBJ2-3	CASSQSLVIPDTQYF	TGTGCCAGCAGCCAGTCACTAGTCATCCCAGATACGCAGTATTTT
TRBV18	NA	NA	TRBJ2-3	CASSPRGGNTDTQYF	TGTGCCAGCTCACCAAGGGGCGGGAACACAGATACGCAGTATTTT
TRBV6-2/TRBV6-3	NA	NA	TRBJ2-3	CASSWSGRNTDTQYF	TGTGCCAGCAGTTGGAGTGGGCGGAACACAGATACGCAGTATTTT
TRBV7-9	once	NA	TRBJ2-1	CASSRGTRMSSYNEQFF	TGTGCCAGCAGCCGGGGTACCCGAATGAGCTCCTACAATGAGCAGTTCTTC
TRBV7-9	few	TRBD2	TRBJ2-1	CASNIRAGGTRTYNEQFF	TGTGCCAGCAACATTAGGGCGGGAGGGACGCGTACCTACAATGAGCAGTTCTTC
TRBV29-1	NA	TRBD1	TRBJ1-1	CSPLGFSGGESTEAFF	TGCAGCCCGCTTGGCTTTTCAGGGGGCGAGAGCACTGAAGCTTTCTTT
TRBV14	NA	NA	TRBJ2-7	CASSQPSGLEQYF	TGTGCCAGCAGCCAACCGTCCGGTCTCGAGCAGTACTTC
TRBV7-2	NA	NA	TRBJ2-4	CASSLARSRASNIIQYF	TGTGCCAGCAGCTTAGCGCGGAGTAGGGCCAGCAACATCATTCAGTACTTC
TRBV7-9	few	TRBD1	TRBJ2-4	CASSLTTGQGPKNIQYF	TGTGCCAGCAGCTTAACGACGGGACAGGGGCCCAAAAACATTCAGTACTTC
TRBV20-1	NA	TRBD2	TRBJ2-7	CSARKTGLAREQYF	TGCAGTGCTAGAAAAACGGGACTAGCTAGAGAGCAGTACTTC
TRBV20-1	NA	NA	TRBJ2-5	CSAFDLRETQYF	TGCAGTGCATTCGACCTACGGGAGACCCAGTACTTC
TRBV10-3	NA	TRBD2	TRBJ2-7	CAISDPGLASYEQYF	TGTGCCATCAGTGACCCGGGACTAGCGAGCTACGAGCAGTACTTC
TRBV5-1	NA	TRBD1	TRBJ2-1	CASSFRDSPRFSSEQFF	TGCGCCAGCAGCTTTCGGGACAGCCCGCGGTTCAGTAGCGAGCAGTTCTTC
TRBV9	NA	NA	TRBJ2-3	CASSVGRGRDTQYF	TGTGCCAGCAGCGTAGGGCGGGGTCGAGATACGCAGTATTTT
TRBV21-1	NA	NA	TRBJ2-1	CASRLRDSYNEQFF	TGTGCCAGCAGGTTAAGGGACAGCTACAATGAGCAGTTCTTC
TRBV4-1	NA	TRBD2	TRBJ2-7	CASSLLPGLANYEQYF	TGCGCCAGCAGCCTATTACCGGGACTAGCAAACTACGAGCAGTACTTC
TRBV5-5	NA	NA	TRBJ1-4	CASSGGAVQGEKLFF	TGTGCCAGCAGCGGGGGTGCTGTGCAGGGCGAAAAACTGTTTTTT
TRBV24-1	NA	NA	TRBJ1-1	CATSDPGSEAFF	TGTGCCACCAGTGACCCAGGGTCTGAAGCTTTCTTT
TRBV28	NA	TRBD1	TRBJ2-7	CASATGGIYEQYF	TGTGCCAGCGCGACAGGGGGCATCTACGAGCAGTACTTC
TRBV2	NA	TRBD1	TRBJ2-5	CASTPGQGFGETQYF	TGTGCCAGCACGCCCGGACAGGGGTTTGGAGAGACCCAGTACTTC
TRBV29-1	few	NA	TRBJ1-2	CSVDNAFLSNYGYTF	TGCAGCGTTGACAATGCTTTCCTTTCCAACTATGGCTACACCTTC
TRBV12-5	NA	NA	TRBJ2-1	CASGLGGTEQNEQFF	TGTGCTAGTGGTTTGGGGGGGACCGAACAGAATGAGCAGTTCTTC
TRBV11-2	few	NA	TRBJ2-7	CASRATRTTNYEQYF	TGTGCCAGCAGAGCTACCAGGACAACAAACTACGAGCAGTACTTC
TRBV28	few	NA	TRBJ2-7	CATLIRGISEQYF	TGTGCCACTTTGATACGGGGGATCAGCGAGCAGTACTTC
TRBV27	NA	NA	TRBJ2-2	CASTTGYLNTGELFF	TGTGCCAGCACCACAGGGTACCTGAACACCGGGGAGCTGTTTTTT
TRBV7-8	NA	NA	TRBJ2-7	CASSLERLEQYF	TGTGCCAGCAGCTTAGAGCGCCTCGAGCAGTACTTC
TRBV3-1	NA	NA	TRBJ2-3	CASSQGRGADTQYF	TGTGCCAGCAGCCAGGGCCGGGGTGCAGATACGCAGTATTTT
TRBV7-2	NA	NA	TRBJ2-7	CASSFGSGASYEQYF	TGTGCCAGCAGCTTCGGGAGCGGAGCATCCTACGAGCAGTACTTC
TRBV7-6	NA	NA	TRBJ2-3	CASKRTGNTDTQYF	TGTGCCAGCAAACGGACGGGGAATACAGATACGCAGTATTTT
TRBV29-1	NA	NA	TRBJ1-2	CSVGPGAAYGCTF	NA
TRBV5-6	NA	TRBD1	TRBJ2-4	CASSLGGQGGIQYF	TGTGCCAGCAGCTTGGGGGGACAGGGAGGCATTCAGTACTTC
TRBV2	NA	NA	TRBJ2-7	CASHRAYEQYF	TGTGCCAGCCACAGGGCCTACGAGCAGTACTTC
TRBV20-1	few	TRBD2	TRBJ2-3	CSARETEGTSGTPHTQYF	TGCAGTGCTAGAGAAACAGAGGGGACTAGCGGGACCCCGCATACGCAGTATTTT
TRBV29-1	NA	NA	TRBJ2-3	CSVDVHTSTDTQYF	TGCAGCGTTGATGTACACACTAGCACAGATACGCAGTATTTT
TRBV20-1	NA	NA	TRBJ2-1	CSATNEQFF	TGCAGTGCAACCAATGAGCAGTTCTTC
TRBV10-3	NA	NA	TRBJ2-1	CAIGQYNEQFF	TGTGCCATTGGGCAATACAATGAGCAGTTCTTC
TRBV11-2	NA	NA	TRBJ2-7	CAGSPDQVYGSYEQYF	TGTGCCGGCAGCCCCGATCAGGTTTATGGATCCTACGAGCAGTACTTC